This TCR beta chain originates from a study of early T cells in non-severe SARS-CoV-2 infection. Study overall: Sequencing was performed on bulk RNA from unsorted whole blood, leaving chains unpaired. Study-wide points: VDJdb-based matching was biased toward anti-spike CD8 responses and missed private and CD4 specificities.

The germline V gene encodes CDR1 ENHRY and CDR2 SYGVKD. This CDR3 is built from 14 residues. Trimming stripped 6 bases from V and 0 bases from J, with 12 bases between. Individual cDNA molecules received unique molecular identifiers during library preparation. TCRdb redid the calling of the 5' RACE reads with MiXCR, one entry per CDR3 protein. Among roughly 80,000 distinct CDR3 sequences listed, roughly 6% were seen once. This clonotype showed up many times. The antigen is unknown. Sequencing was performed on whole blood. This TCR came from an adult who was a healthcare worker with PCR-confirmed SARS-CoV-2 infection or an uninfected control (not recorded which). This chain uses TRBV10-3 with TRBJ2-7; no reliable D call. CDR3 in amino acids: CAIRDGMSSYEQYF. CDR3 nucleotide sequence: TGTGCCATCAGGGACGGTATGAGCTCCTACGAGCAGTACTTC.